The 11 T cell receptor beta chains below all came from one sample that was sequenced in a study of tumor-infiltrating lymphocytes in primary liver carcinoma. Bulk tissue was left unsorted, and RNA and DNA were co-extracted from about 20-30 mg of it. The input was about 500 ng total RNA; TCR beta cDNA was made from it with a constant-region primer. A slightly modified ARM-PCR protocol with three nested multiplex PCR rounds produced these TCR beta libraries. In the first two PCR rounds, TRBV1-TRBV30 forward primers were paired with a C-beta reverse primer, and each round lasted roughly 10 cycles. MiXCR, run by TCRdb on the multiplex PCR reads, gives a single entry per CDR3 protein. The table shows approximately 110,000 distinct CDR3 sequences, with roughly 69% occurring only once. Sequencing input: liver tumor tissue from sampling region 1. The subset here: tumor region T1, superior pole. The receptors here all came from a woman aged 60-70 years with primary liver carcinoma and hepatitis B virus infection.

The table lists this clonotype with a count of one. CDR3 residues: CASSYRQNYEQYF. CDR3 bases: TGTGCCAGCAGTTACCGGCAGAATTACGAGCAGTACTTC. This chain joins TRBV6-1 and TRBJ2-7; D remains ambiguous. Trimming pared 5 bases from V and 4 bases from J, leaving 12 bases between. In germline, CDR1 is MNHNS, CDR2 SASEGT. The CDR3 extends over 13 amino acids.

Worth noting for this clonotype: A much larger clone lies a single base off, so this may be a read error. The chain joins TRBV29-1 to TRBJ2-7, with 11 bases that match TRBD2. Germline V gives CDR1 SQVTM, CDR2 ANQGSEA. The CDR3 contains 15 residues. The CDR3 DNA is TGCAGCGCCCCGGGCACTAGCGGGAGCCTCTACGAGCATTACTTC. It is translated as CSAPGTSGSLYEHYF.

In this sample, this clonotype turned up many times. This chain uses TRBV4-2 with TRBJ2-1, with TRBD2 matching over 8 bases. Germline CDR1 is LGHNA and CDR2 is YNFKEQ. This CDR3 spans 16 amino acids. V lost 0 bases to trimming and J lost 4 bases; unmatched junction nucleotides: 5. The CDR3 is CASSQDYGGGYNEQFF. The CDR3 nucleotides read TGTGCCAGCAGCCAAGACTATGGCGGGGGGTACAATGAGCAGTTCTTC.

The table lists this clonotype with a count of one. A junction end diverges from the germline sequence, so it may reflect a read error. The CDR3, as DNA: TGCGCCAGCAGCACCACGGCACGGGACAGCACTTGGCTCGAACCGGATACTAACTCCTACGAGCAGCACTTC. Its translation: CASSTTARDSTWLEPDTNSYEQHF. This chain joins TRBV5-1 and TRBJ2-7; the match to TRBD1 covers 7 bases. Per the germline V gene, CDR1 is SGHRS and CDR2 is YFSETQ. The CDR3 length is 24 residues.

The chain links TRBV7-9 to TRBJ2-1; TRBD2 might be the D (6 bases). This CDR3 is built from 16 residues. Trimming left V 4 bases short and J 4 bases short, with 17 bases between. Looked up from germline, CDR1 is SEHNR and CDR2 is FQNEAQ (reference sequence). CDR3 coding DNA: TGTGCCAGCAGCTCGTCGGGGGAGGCCACTTACAATGAGCAGTTCTTC. Translation gives CASSSSGEATYNEQFF.

The gene calls are TRBV28 and TRBJ1-5, with D unclear. V was pared by 2 bases and J by 0 bases, with 8 bases between. The germline CDR1 and CDR2 sequences are MDHEN and SYDVKM. The CDR3 contains 15 residues. CDR3 sequence: CASSLVTDSNQPQHF. The CDR3 DNA follows: TGTGCCAGCAGTTTAGTGACCGATAGCAATCAGCCCCAGCATTTT.

To note about this clonotype: One base away lies a much larger clone, so this may be a sequencing read error. V gene TRBV4-1 combines with J gene TRBJ2-4; TRBD1 matches at 7 bases. The germline V gene has CDR1 MGHRA and CDR2 YSYEKL. The CDR3 consists of 18 residues. CDR3 nucleotide sequence: TGCGACAGCAGCCATCCCGGACACGGGTCAGGGGGCAAAAACATTCAGTACTTC. Translation: CDSSHPGHGSGGKNIQYF.

Details on this clonotype: One end of the junction varies from germline; a read error may be responsible. This chain joins TRBV6-1 and TRBJ2-7; D may be TRBD2 (7 bases). There are 13 residues in the CDR3. In germline, CDR1 is MNHNS, CDR2 SASEGT. CDR3 sequence (DNA): TGTGCCATCAGTACGGGGGGCGGGTACGAGCAGTACTTC. The encoded protein is CAISTGGGYEQYF.

As for this clonotype: Mismatch with germline at one junction end may stem from a read error. J is TRBJ2-3 and V is TRBV11-2; 7 bases line up with TRBD2. The CDR3 is made up of 17 amino acids. Germline V gene sequence: CDR1 SGHAT, CDR2 FQNNGV. This CDR3 is CASSLGGLMYTSDTQYF. CDR3 nucleotide sequence: TGTGCCAGCAGCTTGGGGGGACTAATGTACACGTCAGATACACAGTATTTT.

The table lists this clonotype with many counts. This chain joins TRBV14 and TRBJ2-2; unclear D gene. Germline-derived CDR1 and CDR2 are SGHDN and FVKESK. V was pared by 8 bases and J by 2 bases, with 6 bases between. The CDR3 contains 12 residues. CDR3 sequence (DNA): TGTGCCAGCGCTTCAAACACCGGGGAGCTGTTTTTT. This sequence encodes CASASNTGELFF. The whole variable domain, filled in from reference TRBV14 and TRBJ2-2, reads EAGVTQFPSHSVIEKGQTVTLRCDPISGHDNLYWYRRVMGKEIKFLLHFVKESKQDESGMPNNRFLAERTGGTYSTLKVQPAELEDSGVYFCASASNTGELFFGEGSRLTVL.

This clonotype was seen at least ten times. The chain has TRBV6-1 and TRBJ1-5; D ambiguous. CDR1 and CDR2 from the germline V gene are MNHNS and SASEGT. This CDR3 region has 13 residues. Trimming stripped 8 bases from V and 2 bases from J, with 10 bases between. The CDR3 coding sequence is TGTGCCAGCCAAAAGGAAGGCAATCAGCCCCAGCATTTT. This encodes CASQKEGNQPQHF.